The entry that follows covers one TCR beta chain sequence. Its cognate antigen is unknown. The entry originates in a study of CD8 T cells in ankylosing spondylitis. The CDR3 length is 14 residues. Per germline, CDR1 LNHDA and CDR2 SQIVND (reference sequence). Trimming removed 1 base at V and 7 bases at J, with 13 bases between. TCRdb re-analysed the 5' RACE reads in MiXCR, keeping a single row per CDR3 protein. Among 350,000 to 550,000 distinct CDR3 sequences, about 25% were seen once, and the ten largest hold about 0.92%. Whole-study results and caveats: What appeared characteristic of ankylosing spondylitis blood was a TCR beta motif of seven to nine highly homologous variants.

This receptor was identified in a male donor with ankylosing spondylitis. The rearrangement uses TRBV19 and TRBJ1-1, with D uncertain. The sample was blood, either unsorted or a sorted T cell fraction (not recorded which). CDR3 residues: CASSIVAVKSEAFF. As DNA, the CDR3 is TGTGCCAGTAGTATAGTGGCAGTCAAAAGTGAAGCTTTCTTT.